These 20 T cell receptor beta chains were sequenced from one sample in a study of cytomegalovirus exposure and HLA in healthy donors. Amplification used 60 Vbeta primers and 13 Jbeta primers. The method was immunoSEQ multiplex PCR; TCRdb's version includes in-frame clones alone and lacks a portion of them. The sample holds about 120,000 clones, around 86% seen once. The sequenced material came from PBMCs. The source is a woman in her 30s in good health and CMV-seronegative.

The chain has TRBV7-9 and TRBJ1-1, with TRBD1 matching 9 bases. Germline CDR1 is SEHNR and CDR2 is FQNEAQ (reference sequence). CDR3 size: 15 residues. The V segment lost 3 bases and the J segment 6 bases; nucleotides outside the gene matches: 8. The CDR3 protein is CASSFDQDRGSEAFF. The DNA of the CDR3 is TGTGCCAGCAGCTTTGACCAGGACAGGGGATCTGAAGCTTTCTTT.

CDR3 nucleotides: TGTGCCAGCAGTGAATTTGGCAGGGGCCTTACCCTCTCTGGAAACACCATATATTTT. Translation gives CASSEFGRGLTLSGNTIYF. The chain links TRBV6-1 to TRBJ1-3, with D possibly matching TRBD1 (6 bases). CDR1 and CDR2 (germline): MNHNS, SASEGT. The CDR3 loop spans 19 amino acids. Deletions cut 2 bases from V and 0 bases from J, with 20 bases between.

This chain connects TRBV30 to TRBJ1-2; 12 bases align to TRBD1. CDR3 length: 14 amino acids. J gave up 7 bases and V 2 bases, and 5 bases lay outside the gene matches. Germline V lookup: CDR1 GTSNPN, CDR2 SVGIG (reference sequence). The DNA for the CDR3 is TGTGCCTGGAGTTCGGGACAGGGGGCCGGTGGCTACACCTTC. Its protein product is CAWSSGQGAGGYTF.

Remarks on this clone: An end of the junction does not agree with germline; a read error may underlie this. The chain employs TRBV5-1 and TRBJ1-2, with D uncertain. The CDR3 is made up of 13 amino acids. Germline V lookup: CDR1 SGHRS, CDR2 YFSETQ. CDR3 loop: CASSLRPNYGYPF. The DNA of the CDR3 is TGCGCCAGCAGCCTGAGACCTAACTATGGCTACCCCTTC.

In this sample, this clone turned up a few times. V usage is TRBV2 and J usage is TRBJ2-5; D possibly corresponds to TRBD1 (5 bases). The CDR3 has 14 residues. The V and J ends lost 3 bases and 5 bases respectively, with 13 bases between them. Germline lookup yields CDR1 SNHLY and CDR2 FYNNEI. The DNA for the CDR3 is TGTGCCAGCAGTGATGACAGACAATGGGAGACCCAGTACTTC. This sequence encodes CASSDDRQWETQYF.

V gene TRBV18 combines with J gene TRBJ2-2; tentative D call: TRBD1 (5 bases). CDR3 size: 14 residues. With 5 bases removed from V and 1 base from J, the gap between germline ends came to 8 bases. Germline-derived CDR1 and CDR2 are KGHSH and LQKENI. The CDR3 reads CASSSTGNTGELFF. CDR3 nucleotide sequence: TGTGCCAGCTCATCTACAGGGAACACCGGGGAGCTGTTTTTT.

This clone was seen a handful of times. The J gene is TRBJ1-2, the V gene TRBV28; 9 bases are shared with TRBD1. Germline values: CDR1 MDHEN, CDR2 SYDVKM. V lost 6 bases to trimming and J lost 4 bases; unmatched junction nucleotides: 6. This CDR3 has 14 amino acids. The CDR3 sequence is CASSQTGGGYGYTF. The CDR3 DNA is TGTGCCAGCAGCCAGACAGGGGGTGGCTATGGCTACACCTTC.

J is TRBJ1-5 and V is TRBV6-5, with D perhaps matching TRBD1 (5 bases). The CDR3 is 14 residues long. V lost 2 bases, J lost 4 bases, and 9 bases lay in between. Germline V gives CDR1 MNHEY, CDR2 SVGAGI. CDR3: CASSYMQGNQPQHF. CDR3 nucleotide sequence: TGTGCCAGCAGTTACATGCAGGGTAATCAGCCCCAGCATTTT.

This rearrangement joins TRBV9 to TRBJ2-1; D might be TRBD2 (6 bases). The CDR3 totals 15 residues. V was trimmed by 0 bases and J by 2 bases, leaving 9 bases between them. Germline loops: CDR1 SGDLS, CDR2 YYNGEE. CDR3 amino acids: CASSVVGGAYNEQFF. The CDR3, as DNA: TGTGCCAGCAGCGTAGTGGGAGGCGCCTACAATGAGCAGTTCTTC.

The CDR3 reads CASSTDRGRDYGYTF. Written as DNA, the CDR3 is TGTGCCAGCTCAACTGACAGGGGGCGCGACTATGGCTACACCTTC. The chain links TRBV18 to TRBJ1-2; 10 positions agree with TRBD1. The CDR3 is 15 amino acids. V gave up 5 bases and J gave up 3 bases; unmatched junction bases: 6. Looked up from germline, CDR1 is KGHSH and CDR2 is LQKENI.

J is TRBJ1-6 and V is TRBV27; possible D gene TRBD1, 6 bases. Trimming took off 7 bases at V and 7 bases at J, with 14 bases between the two ends. The germline gives CDR1 MNHEY, CDR2 SMNVEV (reference sequence). This CDR3 region has 14 residues. This CDR3 reads CASTPEGGNSPLHF. CDR3 bases: TGTGCCAGCACCCCGGAGGGGGGGAATTCACCCCTCCACTTT.

The chain carries TRBV6-6 and TRBJ1-2; 9 positions agree with TRBD1. The CDR3 consists of 16 residues. Losses at the gene ends were 6 bases for V and 6 bases for J; bases not matched to a gene: 14. Germline V gives CDR1 MNHNY, CDR2 SVGAGI (reference sequence). As DNA, the CDR3 is TGTGCCAGCAGGTCCGCCGTCGGGACAGGGATCAATGGCTACACCTTC. It specifies CASRSAVGTGINGYTF.

The rearrangement links TRBV5-1 to TRBJ2-7; TRBD1 matches 12 bases. The V gene's germline CDR1 is SGHRS and CDR2 YFSETQ. This CDR3 is 14 amino acids long. V was pared by 3 bases and J by 4 bases, with 2 bases of the junction left unmatched. The CDR3 region has the DNA TGCGCCAGCAGCTGGGGACAGGGGGCGTACGAGCAGTACTTC. Protein sequence: CASSWGQGAYEQYF.

The chain combines TRBV5-6 with TRBJ2-3; 8 bases are shared with TRBD2. CDR1 and CDR2 (germline): SGHDT, YYEEEE. CDR3 size: 16 residues. With V trimmed by 4 bases and J by 4 bases, 11 bases remained unmatched. Here the CDR3 reads CASSGGSGSWSDTQYF. Here the CDR3 DNA reads TGTGCCAGCAGCGGAGGGAGCGGGAGTTGGTCAGATACGCAGTATTTT.

V is TRBV5-4 and J is TRBJ2-1; 12 bases match TRBD2. The CDR3 spans 14 residues. V was pared by 4 bases and J by 7 bases, with 3 bases of the junction left unmatched. Germline V gives CDR1 SGHNT, CDR2 YYREEE (reference sequence). DNA of the CDR3: TGTGCCAGCAGCCTAGCGGGAGGGCTGAATGAGCAGTTCTTC. This sequence encodes CASSLAGGLNEQFF.

This clone was counted a few times. The V gene is TRBV28, the J gene TRBJ2-7; weak D call: TRBD1 (6 bases). The CDR3 covers 14 residues. Germline loops: CDR1 MDHEN, CDR2 SYDVKM. V lost 4 bases to trimming and J lost 1 base, with 11 bases between them. The CDR3 sequence is CASSSGDRSYEQYF. CDR3 nucleotides: TGTGCCAGCAGTTCTGGAGACAGGTCCTACGAGCAGTACTTC.

The chain has TRBV5-4 and TRBJ2-2; 7 bases line up with TRBD1. V was clipped by 4 bases and J by 2 bases; unmatched bases: 8. There are 16 residues in the CDR3. Looked up from germline, CDR1 is SGHNT and CDR2 is YYREEE (reference sequence). The CDR3 loop reads CASSPARQGNTGELFF. The CDR3 region has the DNA TGTGCCAGCAGCCCAGCTCGACAGGGAAACACCGGGGAGCTGTTTTTT.

The chain joins TRBV6-6 to TRBJ1-4, with 8 positions matching TRBD1. The germline V gene encodes CDR1 MNHNY and CDR2 SVGAGI (reference sequence). This CDR3 has 14 amino acids. After removal of 10 bases from V and 6 bases from J, the junction contained 10 bases not matched to a gene. This chain's CDR3 is CATQQTGADEKLFF. CDR3 coding DNA: TGTGCCACCCAACAGACAGGGGCCGATGAAAAACTGTTTTTT.

The chain has TRBV11-2 and TRBJ2-7; 8 positions match TRBD1. Germline values: CDR1 SGHAT, CDR2 FQNNGV. V was clipped by 5 bases and J by 7 bases; unmatched bases: 7. The CDR3 consists of 13 residues. In nucleotides, the CDR3 is TGTGCCAGCAGCCCAGGACAGGGCAGGGAGCAGTACTTC. Encoded protein: CASSPGQGREQYF.

The table lists this clone with a few counts. V gene TRBV15 combines with J gene TRBJ1-1; unclear D gene. The germline V gene has CDR1 LNHNV and CDR2 YYDKDF (reference sequence). CDR3 size: 12 residues. V was cut by 8 bases and J by 5 bases, with 12 bases left in between. The chain's CDR3 is CATGEGETEAFF. CDR3 sequence (DNA): TGTGCCACCGGAGAGGGTGAGACTGAAGCTTTCTTT. Based on the CDR3 plus reference TRBV15 and TRBJ1-1, the full variable domain is DAMVIQNPRYQVTQFGKPVTLSCSQTLNHNVMYWYQQKSSQAPKLLFHYYDKDFNNEADTPDNFQSRRPNTSFCFLDIRSPGLGDTAMYLCATGEGETEAFFGQGTRLTVV.